The following is a T cell receptor (beta chain) sequence with its context. This clonotype was observed many times. Its specific antigen is unknown. The record has no base qualities; no much larger clone is one base away. The sequencer was an Illumina HiSeq 2500. TCR beta libraries were prepared by quantitative 5'-RACE with molecular barcodes. The original methods were these. Disease-linked TCR variants were identified with a new computational method built on a probabilistic model of VDJ rearrangement. Starting from the raw public reads, TCRdb applied fastp trimming at Q25, assembled clones with MiXCR and retained in-frame beta chains. A single entry per CDR3 protein holds the most common genes and DNA from its merged rows. Clone size and V and J calls follow TCRdb, not the original study. A total of some 130,000 distinct CDR3 sequences appear in this sample, 5.5% to 7.5% of them only once. The ten largest account for under 15% of the sample.

These data belong to a study of CD8 T cells in ankylosing spondylitis (dated by TCRdb to between 2016 and 2019). For context, the study as a whole: T cell receptor beta repertoires were profiled in healthy donors and ankylosing spondylitis patients so that disease-linked TCR variants could be found. Peripheral blood was sampled, and synovial fluid was additionally collected from ankylosing spondylitis patients. The full study cohort comprised 25 ankylosing spondylitis patients and about 110 healthy donors. The research as a whole found: A TCR beta motif of several highly homologous amino acid variants appeared characteristic of blood from ankylosing spondylitis patients. According to the report, matched synovial fluid samples from ankylosing spondylitis patients were significantly enriched for the disease-linked clones. The disease-linked clones showed a CD8+ phenotype and occurred at relatively low frequencies in peripheral blood. Some motif variants had previously been reported in the synovial fluid and blood of reactive arthritis patients, which suggests shared mechanisms of disease initiation.

V and J lose 3 bases and 4 bases, and a span of 14 bases separates them. Including the terminal cysteine and phenylalanine, the CDR3 comprises 14 residues. Just the 42-base CDR3 DNA is kept, in frame starting at base 1. For CDR1 and CDR2, the germline V gene lists SGDLS and YYNGEE. The receptor was derived from a female donor with ankylosing spondylitis or in good health (not recorded which). Input material: blood, either unsorted or a sorted T cell fraction (not recorded which). Recombination joined TRBV9 with TRBJ2-7; 6 matching bases give a weak D call of TRBD1. In nucleotides, the sequence is TGTGCCAGCAGCGCGGCCCGGGACAATTACGAGCAGTACTTC. It codes for CASSAARDNYEQYF.